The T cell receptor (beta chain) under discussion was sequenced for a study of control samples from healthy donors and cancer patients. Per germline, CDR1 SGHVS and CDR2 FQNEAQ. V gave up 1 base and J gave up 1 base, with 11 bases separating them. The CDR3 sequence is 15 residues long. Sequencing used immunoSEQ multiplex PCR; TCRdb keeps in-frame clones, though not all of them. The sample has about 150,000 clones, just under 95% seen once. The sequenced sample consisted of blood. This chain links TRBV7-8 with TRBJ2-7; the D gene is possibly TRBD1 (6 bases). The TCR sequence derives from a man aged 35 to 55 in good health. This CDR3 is CASSLGTDSSYEQYF. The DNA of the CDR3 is TGTGCCAGCAGCTTAGGGACAGATTCATCCTACGAGCAGTACTTC.